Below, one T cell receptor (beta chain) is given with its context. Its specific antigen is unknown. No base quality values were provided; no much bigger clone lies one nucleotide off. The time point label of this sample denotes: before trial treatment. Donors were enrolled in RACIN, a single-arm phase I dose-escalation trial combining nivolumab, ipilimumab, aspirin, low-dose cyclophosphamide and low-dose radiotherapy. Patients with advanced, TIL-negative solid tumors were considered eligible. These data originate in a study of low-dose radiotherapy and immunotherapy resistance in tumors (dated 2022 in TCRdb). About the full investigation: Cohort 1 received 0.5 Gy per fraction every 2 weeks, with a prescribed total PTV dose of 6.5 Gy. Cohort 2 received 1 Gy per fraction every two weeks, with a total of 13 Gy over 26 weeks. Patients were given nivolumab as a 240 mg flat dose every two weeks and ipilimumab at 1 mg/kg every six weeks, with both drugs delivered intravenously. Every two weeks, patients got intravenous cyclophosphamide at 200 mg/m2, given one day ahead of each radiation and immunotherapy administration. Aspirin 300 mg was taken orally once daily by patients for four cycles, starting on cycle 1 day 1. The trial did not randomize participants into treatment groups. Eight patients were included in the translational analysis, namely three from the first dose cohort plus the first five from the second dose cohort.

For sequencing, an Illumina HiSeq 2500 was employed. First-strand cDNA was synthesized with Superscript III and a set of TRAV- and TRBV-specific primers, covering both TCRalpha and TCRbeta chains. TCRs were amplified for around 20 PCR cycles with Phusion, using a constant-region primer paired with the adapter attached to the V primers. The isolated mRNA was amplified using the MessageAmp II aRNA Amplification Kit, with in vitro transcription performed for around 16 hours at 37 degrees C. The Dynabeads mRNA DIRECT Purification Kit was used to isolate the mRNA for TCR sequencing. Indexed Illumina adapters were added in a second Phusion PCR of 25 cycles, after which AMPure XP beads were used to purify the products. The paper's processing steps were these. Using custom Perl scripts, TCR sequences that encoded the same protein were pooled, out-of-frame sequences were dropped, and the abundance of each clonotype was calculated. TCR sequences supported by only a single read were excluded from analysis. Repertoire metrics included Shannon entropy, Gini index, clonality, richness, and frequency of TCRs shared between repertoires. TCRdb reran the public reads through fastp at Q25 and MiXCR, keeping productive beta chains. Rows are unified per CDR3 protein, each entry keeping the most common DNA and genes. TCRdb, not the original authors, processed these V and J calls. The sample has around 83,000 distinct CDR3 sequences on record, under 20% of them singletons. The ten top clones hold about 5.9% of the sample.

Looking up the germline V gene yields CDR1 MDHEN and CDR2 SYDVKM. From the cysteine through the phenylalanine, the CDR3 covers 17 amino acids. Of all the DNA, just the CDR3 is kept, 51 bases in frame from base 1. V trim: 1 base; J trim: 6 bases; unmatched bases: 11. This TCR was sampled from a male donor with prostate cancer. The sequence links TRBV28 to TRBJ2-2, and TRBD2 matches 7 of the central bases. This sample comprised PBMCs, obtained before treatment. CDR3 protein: CASSLFYWTRRPGELFF. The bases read TGTGCCAGCAGTTTATTTTATTGGACTAGAAGGCCCGGGGAGCTGTTTTTT.